The rows below give T cell receptor beta chains drawn from one sample of a study of blood T cell repertoires in COVID-19. Only in-frame clones appear in the TCRdb table, and some are missing; sequencing was by immunoSEQ multiplex PCR. The top ten hold about 5% of the sample, which has some 320,000 clones, around 87% seen once. Sequencing used PBMCs or T cells enriched from blood (not recorded which). Receptors originate from a young woman who had recovered from COVID-19. The conserved cysteine and the conserved F or W are not part of the CDR3 here. Part of the rows lack a size; the others show once, few, many or a class for expanded clones.

J gene	V gene	clone size	CDR3 protein
TRBJ1-4	TRBV28	NA	ASSSPGQGNEKLF
TRBJ1-1	TRBV4-3	NA	ASSQRLGVNTEAF
TRBJ1-1	TRBV20-1	NA	SARDRVRAF
TRBJ1-1	TRBV5-6	NA	ASSLVVGGLGNTEAF
TRBJ2-5	TRBV10-3	NA	AISADRGHEETQY
TRBJ1-3	TRBV9	NA	ASSVATDGNTIY
TRBJ1-2	TRBV24-1	NA	ATSRDVGQGADGYT
TRBJ2-2	TRBV11-1	NA	ASSFSTGGGELF
TRBJ2-7	TRBV5-6	NA	ASSLGLATSYEQY
TRBJ1-2	TRBV24-1	NA	ATSDSDYGYT
TRBJ2-3	TRBV10-3	once	AISEPKPGSGGSTDTQY
TRBJ1-1	TRBV7-9	once	ASRSYISDTEAF
TRBJ2-2	TRBV6-1	NA	ASSEVTGELF
TRBJ2-3	TRBV5-1	NA	ASSWIAGAISTDTQY
TRBJ1-4	TRBV2	NA	ASSRPAGTVNEKLF
TRBJ1-2	TRBV11-1	NA	ASSLQGADGYT
TRBJ1-6	TRBV9	NA	ASSEARTENSPLH
TRBJ1-2	TRBV5-1	NA	ASSPTGEGNYGYT
TRBJ1-5	TRBV28	NA	ASSWGSGVAPQH
TRBJ2-7	TRBV11-2	NA	ASSLVQGGTYEQY
TRBJ2-7	TRBV5-1	once	ASSWGTGAEQY
TRBJ2-4	TRBV28	NA	ASSTPMTGAKNIQY
TRBJ1-1	TRBV19	NA	ASLGRGQNTEAF
TRBJ2-7	TRBV11-1	NA	ASSLATSSSYEQY
TRBJ1-6	TRBV28	NA	ASSSQGRRSPLH
TRBJ2-7	TRBV25-1	once	ASSDATVQY
TRBJ2-7	TRBV2	NA	ASSEGLAGNPYEQY
TRBJ1-1	TRBV12-3/TRBV12-4	few	ASRPGGTEAF
TRBJ2-3	TRBV5-4	once	ASSSGLAGVTDTQY
TRBJ2-3	TRBV4-2	few	ASSPLATSGGSDTQY
TRBJ1-6	TRBV5-1	NA	ASSGTGTSPLH
TRBJ2-5	TRBV5-5	NA	ASSSGGGQETQY
TRBJ2-3	TRBV5-1	NA	ASSLELAGRGEDTQY
TRBJ1-5	TRBV10-3	once	AISEPPKGSSNQPQH
TRBJ1-6	TRBV28	NA	ASSSDYSPLH
TRBJ2-1	TRBV19	NA	ASSIPGRASWEQF
TRBJ2-2	TRBV6-6	NA	ASSPFGNTGELF
TRBJ2-7	TRBV6-5	NA	ASSSGTGGGQY
TRBJ1-1	TRBV10-3	NA	AIRTDRLATEAF
TRBJ2-7	TRBV5-6	NA	ASSLYVVAFYEQY
TRBJ1-5	TRBV15	once	ATAGWDRGFSGSTQPQH
TRBJ2-5	TRBV29-1	NA	SVETGLQETQY
TRBJ1-1	TRBV30	NA	AWSVLGGAAF
TRBJ2-3	TRBV30	NA	AYAHRDRGLGDTQY
TRBJ2-7	TRBV28	NA	ASSSHYEQY
TRBJ2-1	TRBV12-5	NA	ASGSVDRGNEQF
TRBJ1-6	TRBV7-2	NA	ASSLTTANSPLH
TRBJ2-7	TRBV7-2	NA	ASSLSSWEQY
TRBJ2-2	TRBV10-2	NA	ASRPITSGNTGELF
TRBJ2-5	TRBV19	NA	ASRITQGAQTQY